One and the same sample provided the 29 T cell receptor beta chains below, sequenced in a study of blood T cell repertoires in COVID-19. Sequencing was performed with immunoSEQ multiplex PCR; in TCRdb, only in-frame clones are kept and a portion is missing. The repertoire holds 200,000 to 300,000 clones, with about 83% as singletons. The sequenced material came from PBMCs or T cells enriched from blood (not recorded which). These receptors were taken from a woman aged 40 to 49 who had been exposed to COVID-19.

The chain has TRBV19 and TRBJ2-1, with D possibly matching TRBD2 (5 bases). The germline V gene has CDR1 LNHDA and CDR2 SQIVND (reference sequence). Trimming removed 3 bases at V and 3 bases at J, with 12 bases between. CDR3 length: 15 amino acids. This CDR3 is CASSMELVGYNEQFF. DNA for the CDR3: TGTGCCAGTAGTATGGAACTAGTAGGCTACAATGAGCAGTTCTTC.

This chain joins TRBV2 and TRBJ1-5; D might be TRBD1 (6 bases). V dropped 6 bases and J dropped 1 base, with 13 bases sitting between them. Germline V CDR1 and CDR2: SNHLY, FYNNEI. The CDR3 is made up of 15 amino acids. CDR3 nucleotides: TGTGCCAGCAGCGGAGGGGGGGGAAGCAATCAGCCCCAGCATTTT. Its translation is CASSGGGGSNQPQHF. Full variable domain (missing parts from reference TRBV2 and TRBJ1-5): EPEVTQTPSHQVTQMGQEVILRCVPISNHLYFYWYRQILGQKVEFLVSFYNNEISEKSEIFDDQFSVERPDGSNFTLKIRSTKLEDSAMYFCASSGGGGSNQPQHFGDGTRLSIL.

CDR3 region: CASSAQQGLNEQFF. The CDR3 DNA reads TGTGCCAGCAGCGCACAACAGGGTTTGAATGAGCAGTTCTTC. This chain joins TRBV7-2 and TRBJ2-1, with D possibly matching TRBD1 (6 bases). Germline CDR1 and CDR2: SGHTA and FQGNSA. V gave up 5 bases and J gave up 7 bases, with 15 bases separating them. The CDR3 spans 14 residues. The full variable domain, in which reference TRBV7-2 and TRBJ2-1 provide the parts outside the CDR3, is GAGVSQSPSNKVTEKGKDVELRCDPISGHTALYWYRQSLGQGLEFLIYFQGNSAPDKSGLPSDRFSAERTGGSVSTLTIQRTQQEDSAVYLCASSAQQGLNEQFFGPGTRLTVL.

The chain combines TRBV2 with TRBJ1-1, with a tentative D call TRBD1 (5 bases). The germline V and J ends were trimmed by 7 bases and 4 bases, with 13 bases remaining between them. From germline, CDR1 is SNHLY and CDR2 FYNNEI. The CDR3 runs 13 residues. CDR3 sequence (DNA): TGTGCCAGCACGGCAGACAGTGGCACTGAAGCTTTCTTT. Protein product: CASTADSGTEAFF.

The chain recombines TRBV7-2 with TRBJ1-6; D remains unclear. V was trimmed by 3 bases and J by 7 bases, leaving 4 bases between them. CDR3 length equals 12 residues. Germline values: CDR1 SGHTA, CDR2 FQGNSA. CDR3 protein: CASSFANSPLHF. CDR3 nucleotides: TGTGCCAGCAGCTTCGCGAATTCACCCCTCCACTTT. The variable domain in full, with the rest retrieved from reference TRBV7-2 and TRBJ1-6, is GAGVSQSPSNKVTEKGKDVELRCDPISGHTALYWYRQSLGQGLEFLIYFQGNSAPDKSGLPSDRFSAERTGGSVSTLTIQRTQQEDSAVYLCASSFANSPLHFGNGTRLTVT.

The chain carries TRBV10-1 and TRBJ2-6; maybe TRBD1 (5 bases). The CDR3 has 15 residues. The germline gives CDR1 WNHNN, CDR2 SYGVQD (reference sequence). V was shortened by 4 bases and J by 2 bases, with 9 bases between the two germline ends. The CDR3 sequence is CASSVSRAGANVLTF. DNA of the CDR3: TGCGCCAGCAGTGTTTCCAGGGCTGGGGCCAACGTCCTGACTTTC.

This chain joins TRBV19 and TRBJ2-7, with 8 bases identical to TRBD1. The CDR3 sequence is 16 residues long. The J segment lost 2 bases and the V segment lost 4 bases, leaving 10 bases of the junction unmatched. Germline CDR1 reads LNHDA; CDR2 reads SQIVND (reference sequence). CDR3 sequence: CASSKKPGQVTYEQYF. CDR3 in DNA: TGTGCCAGTAGTAAGAAACCGGGACAGGTAACCTACGAGCAGTACTTC.

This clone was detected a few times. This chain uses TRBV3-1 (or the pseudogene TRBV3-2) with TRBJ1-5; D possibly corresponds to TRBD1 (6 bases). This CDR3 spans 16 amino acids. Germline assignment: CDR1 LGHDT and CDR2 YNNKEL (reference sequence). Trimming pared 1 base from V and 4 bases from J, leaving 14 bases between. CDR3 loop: CASSQGMGARNQPQHF. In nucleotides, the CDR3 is TGTGCCAGCAGCCAAGGAATGGGGGCAAGAAATCAGCCCCAGCATTTT.

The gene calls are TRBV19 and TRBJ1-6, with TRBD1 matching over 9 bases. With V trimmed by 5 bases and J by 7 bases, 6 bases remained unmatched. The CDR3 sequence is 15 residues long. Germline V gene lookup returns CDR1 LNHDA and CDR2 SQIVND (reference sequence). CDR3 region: CASSPGTGSNSPLHF. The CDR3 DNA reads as TGTGCCAGTAGTCCCGGGACAGGGTCGAATTCACCCCTCCACTTT. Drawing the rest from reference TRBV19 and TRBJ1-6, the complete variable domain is DGGITQSPKYLFRKEGQNVTLSCEQNLNHDAMYWYRQDPGQGLRLIYYSQIVNDFQKGDIAEGYSVSREKKESFPLTVTSAQKNPTAFYLCASSPGTGSNSPLHFGNGTRLTVT.

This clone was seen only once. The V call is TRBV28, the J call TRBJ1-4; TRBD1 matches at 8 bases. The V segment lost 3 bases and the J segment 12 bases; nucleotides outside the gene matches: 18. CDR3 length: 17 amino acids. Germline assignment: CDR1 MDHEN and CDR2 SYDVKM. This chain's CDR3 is CASSFTLYRDRIFQLFF. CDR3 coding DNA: TGTGCCAGCAGTTTTACACTCTACCGGGACAGGATCTTTCAACTGTTTTTT.

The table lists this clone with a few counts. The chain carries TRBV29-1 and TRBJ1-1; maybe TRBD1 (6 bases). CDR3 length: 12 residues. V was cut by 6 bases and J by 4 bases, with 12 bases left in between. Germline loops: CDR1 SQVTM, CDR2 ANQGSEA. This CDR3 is CSVWTVGTEAFF. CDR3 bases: TGCAGCGTGTGGACAGTAGGCACTGAAGCTTTCTTT.

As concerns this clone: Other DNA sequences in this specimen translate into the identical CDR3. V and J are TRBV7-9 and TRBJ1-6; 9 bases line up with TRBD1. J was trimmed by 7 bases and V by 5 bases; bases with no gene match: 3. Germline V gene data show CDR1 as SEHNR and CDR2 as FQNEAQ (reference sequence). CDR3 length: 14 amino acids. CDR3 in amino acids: CASSPGQGNSPLHF. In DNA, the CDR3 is TGTGCCAGCAGCCCCGGACAGGGGAATTCACCCCTCCACTTT.

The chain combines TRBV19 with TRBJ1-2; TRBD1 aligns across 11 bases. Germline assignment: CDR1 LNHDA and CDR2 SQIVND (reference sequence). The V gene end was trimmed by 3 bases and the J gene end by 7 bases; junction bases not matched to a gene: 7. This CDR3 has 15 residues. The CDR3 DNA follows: TGTGCCAGTAGTATTCGGGACAGGGGGTCGATTGGCTACACCTTC. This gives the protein CASSIRDRGSIGYTF.

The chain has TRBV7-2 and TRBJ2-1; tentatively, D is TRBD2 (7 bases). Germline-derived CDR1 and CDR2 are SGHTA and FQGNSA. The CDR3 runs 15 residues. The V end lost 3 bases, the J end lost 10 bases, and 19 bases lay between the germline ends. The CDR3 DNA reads TGTGCCAGCAGCTTGAGAGGGGGGGTTGGGGAGGAGCAGTTCTTC. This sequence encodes CASSLRGGVGEEQFF.

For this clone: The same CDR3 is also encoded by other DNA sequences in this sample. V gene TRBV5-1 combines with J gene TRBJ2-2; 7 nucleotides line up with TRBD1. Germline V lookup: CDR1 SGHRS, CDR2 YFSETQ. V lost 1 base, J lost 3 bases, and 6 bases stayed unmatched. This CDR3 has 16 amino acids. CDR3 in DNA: TGCGCCAGCAGCTTGTCAGGGGGTTGGGACACCGGGGAGCTGTTTTTT. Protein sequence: CASSLSGGWDTGELFF.

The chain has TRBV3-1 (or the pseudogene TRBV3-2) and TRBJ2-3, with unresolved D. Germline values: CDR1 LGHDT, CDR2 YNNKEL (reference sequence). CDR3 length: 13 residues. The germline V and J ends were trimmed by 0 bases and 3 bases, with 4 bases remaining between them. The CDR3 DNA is TGTGCCAGCAGCCAAGATATTACAGATACGCAGTATTTT. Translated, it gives CASSQDITDTQYF.

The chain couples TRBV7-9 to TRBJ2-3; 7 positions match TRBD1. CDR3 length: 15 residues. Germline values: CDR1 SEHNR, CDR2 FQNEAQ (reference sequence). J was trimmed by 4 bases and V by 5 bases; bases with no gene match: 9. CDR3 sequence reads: CASSHSGGRPDTQYF. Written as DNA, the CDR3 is TGTGCCAGCAGCCATTCAGGGGGTCGGCCAGATACGCAGTATTTT.

The CDR3 DNA is TGTGCCAGCAGTTACTTACGGGGTATGGGTGAGCAGTTCTTC. This codes for CASSYLRGMGEQFF. V gene TRBV6-2 or TRBV6-3 combines with J gene TRBJ2-1; the D gene is possibly TRBD2 (5 bases). The ends were cut back, 1 base at V and 9 bases at J, with 13 bases in the middle. CDR3 size: 14 residues. Germline V CDR1 and CDR2: MNHEY, SVGEGT.

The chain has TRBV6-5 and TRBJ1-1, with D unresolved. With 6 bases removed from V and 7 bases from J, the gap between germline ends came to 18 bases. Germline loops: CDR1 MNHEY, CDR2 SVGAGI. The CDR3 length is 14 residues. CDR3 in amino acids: CASSQVGRTLEAFF. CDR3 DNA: TGTGCCAGCAGCCAGGTGGGGAGGACCCTTGAAGCTTTCTTT.

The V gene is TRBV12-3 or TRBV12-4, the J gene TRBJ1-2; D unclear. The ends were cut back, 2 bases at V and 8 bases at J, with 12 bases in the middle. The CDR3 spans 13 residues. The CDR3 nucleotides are TGTGCCAGCAGTTTACGGGAGTTTGGCGGCTACACCTTC. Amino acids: CASSLREFGGYTF.

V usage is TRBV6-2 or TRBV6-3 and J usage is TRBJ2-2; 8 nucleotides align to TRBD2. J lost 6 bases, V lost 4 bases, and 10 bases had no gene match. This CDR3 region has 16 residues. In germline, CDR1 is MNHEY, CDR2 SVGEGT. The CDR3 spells CASSLGGGPLAGELFF. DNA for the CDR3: TGTGCCAGCAGTTTAGGCGGGGGGCCCCTTGCCGGGGAGCTGTTTTTT.

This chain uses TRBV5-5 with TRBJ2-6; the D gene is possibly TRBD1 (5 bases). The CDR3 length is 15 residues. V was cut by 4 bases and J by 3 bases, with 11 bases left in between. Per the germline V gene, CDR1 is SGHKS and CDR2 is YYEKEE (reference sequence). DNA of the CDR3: TGTGCCAGCAGCCCCAGGGCTCATGGGGCCAACGTCCTGACTTTC. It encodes CASSPRAHGANVLTF.

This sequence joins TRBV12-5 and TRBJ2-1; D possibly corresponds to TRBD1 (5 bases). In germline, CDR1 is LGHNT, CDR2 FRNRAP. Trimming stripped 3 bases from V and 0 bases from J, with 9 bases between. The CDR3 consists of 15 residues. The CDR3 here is CASGLGVSSYNEQFF. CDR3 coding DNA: TGTGCTAGTGGTTTAGGGGTCAGCTCCTACAATGAGCAGTTCTTC.

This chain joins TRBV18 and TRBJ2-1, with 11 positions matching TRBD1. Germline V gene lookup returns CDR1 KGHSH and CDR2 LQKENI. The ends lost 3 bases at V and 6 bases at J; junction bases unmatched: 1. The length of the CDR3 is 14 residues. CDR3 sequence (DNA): TGTGCCAGCTCACCGGGGACAGGGGGCAATGAGCAGTTCTTC. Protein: CASSPGTGGNEQFF.

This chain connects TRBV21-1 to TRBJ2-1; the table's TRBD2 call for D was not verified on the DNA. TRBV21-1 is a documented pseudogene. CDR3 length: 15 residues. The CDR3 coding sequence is TGTGCCAGCACCCTCCCGAGTCCGGGCTACAATGAGCAGTTCTTC. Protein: CASTLPSPGYNEQFF.

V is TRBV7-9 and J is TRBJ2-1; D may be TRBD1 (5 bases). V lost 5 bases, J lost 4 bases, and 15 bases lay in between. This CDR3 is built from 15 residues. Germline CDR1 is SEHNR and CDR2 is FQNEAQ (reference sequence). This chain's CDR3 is CASSQEQASYNEQFF. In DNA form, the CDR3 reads TGTGCCAGCAGCCAAGAACAGGCCTCATACAATGAGCAGTTCTTC.

This CDR3 reads CASSASSSGNTIYF. The CDR3 nucleotides read TGTGCCAGCAGCGCGTCATCCTCTGGAAACACCATATATTTT. The chain is built from TRBV6-2 or TRBV6-3 and TRBJ1-3; D call uncertain. Trimming cost V 6 bases and J 0 bases, with 9 bases left between them. CDR1 is MNHEY, CDR2 SVGEGT, per germline. The CDR3 loop spans 14 amino acids.

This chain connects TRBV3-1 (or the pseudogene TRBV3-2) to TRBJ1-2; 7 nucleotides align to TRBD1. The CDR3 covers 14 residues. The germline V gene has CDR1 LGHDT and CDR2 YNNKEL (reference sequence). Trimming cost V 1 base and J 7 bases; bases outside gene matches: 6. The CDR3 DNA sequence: TGTGCCAGCAGCCAAGTTCACAGGGGAAGTGGCTACACCTTC. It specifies CASSQVHRGSGYTF.

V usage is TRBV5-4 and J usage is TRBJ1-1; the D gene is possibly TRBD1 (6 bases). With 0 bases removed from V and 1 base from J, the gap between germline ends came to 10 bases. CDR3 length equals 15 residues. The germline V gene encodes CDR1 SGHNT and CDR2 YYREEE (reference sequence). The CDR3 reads CASSLAGHTNTEAFF. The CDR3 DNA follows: TGTGCCAGCAGCTTGGCGGGACATACGAACACTGAAGCTTTCTTT.